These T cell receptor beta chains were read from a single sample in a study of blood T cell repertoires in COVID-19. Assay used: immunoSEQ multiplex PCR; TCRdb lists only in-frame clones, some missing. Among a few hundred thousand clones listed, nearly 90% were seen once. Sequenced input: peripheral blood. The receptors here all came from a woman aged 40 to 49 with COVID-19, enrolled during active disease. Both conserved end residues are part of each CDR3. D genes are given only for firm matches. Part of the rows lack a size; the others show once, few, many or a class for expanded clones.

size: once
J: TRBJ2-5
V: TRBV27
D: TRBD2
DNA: TGTGCCAGCAGTTCCGGACTAGCGGGTCCCCAAGAGACCCAGTACTTC
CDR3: CASSSGLAGPQETQYF

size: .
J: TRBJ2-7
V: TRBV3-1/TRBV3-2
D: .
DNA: TGTGCCAGCAGCAGTCTTGGGGCTGGCTACAAGCAGTACTTC
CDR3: CASSSLGAGYKQYF

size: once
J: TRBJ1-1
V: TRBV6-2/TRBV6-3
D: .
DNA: TGTGCCAGCAGTTACCCCGGGGAGAGCCCTGAAGCTTTCTTT
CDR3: CASSYPGESPEAFF

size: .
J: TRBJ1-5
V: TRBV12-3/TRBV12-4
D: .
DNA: TGTGCCAGCAGTTTAGGTCACGGGTATCTCCCTCATTTT
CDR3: CASSLGHGYLPHF

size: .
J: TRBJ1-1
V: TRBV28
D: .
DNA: TGTGCCAGCAGGGTGACCGGGACATCGATGGGCGGCACTGAAGCTTTCTTT
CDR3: CASRVTGTSMGGTEAFF

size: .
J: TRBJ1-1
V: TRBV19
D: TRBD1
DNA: TGTGCCAGGAAAGACAGGGACACTGAAGCTTTCTTT
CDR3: CARKDRDTEAFF

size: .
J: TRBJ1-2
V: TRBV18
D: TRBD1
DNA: TGTGCCAGCTCCCGCGACAGGGAAGGCTATGGCTACACCTTC
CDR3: CASSRDREGYGYTF

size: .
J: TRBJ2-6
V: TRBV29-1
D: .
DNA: TGCAGCGTTGATGCTGGGCCTGGGGCCAACGTCCTGACTTTC
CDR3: CSVDAGPGANVLTF

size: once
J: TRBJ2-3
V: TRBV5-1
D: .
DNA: TGCGCCAGCAGTCAACAGGGCGCCGATACGCAGTATTTT
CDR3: CASSQQGADTQYF

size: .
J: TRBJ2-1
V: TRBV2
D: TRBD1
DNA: TGTGCCAGCAGCGCCGGGACAGGGTACAATGAGCAGTTCTTC
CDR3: CASSAGTGYNEQFF

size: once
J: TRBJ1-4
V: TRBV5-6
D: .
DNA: TGTGCCAGCAGCTCCCCGGGACTGACTAATGAAAAACTGTTTTTT
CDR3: CASSSPGLTNEKLFF

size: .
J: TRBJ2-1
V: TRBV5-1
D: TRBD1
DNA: TGCGCCAGCAGCTTGGGACAGGGGTCGGGCAATGAGCAGTTCTTC
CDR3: CASSLGQGSGNEQFF

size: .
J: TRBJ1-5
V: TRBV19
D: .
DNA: TGTGCCAGTGGGGCGGGGCTAAATCAGCCCCAGCATTTT
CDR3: CASGAGLNQPQHF

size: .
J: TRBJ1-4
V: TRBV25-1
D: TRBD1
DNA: TGTGCCAGCAGTGGACAGGGGGCGCGGGAAAAACTGTTTTTT
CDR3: CASSGQGAREKLFF

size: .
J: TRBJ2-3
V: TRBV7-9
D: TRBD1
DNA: TGTGCCAGCAGCTTACCACAGGGGACAGATACGCAGTATTTT
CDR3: CASSLPQGTDTQYF

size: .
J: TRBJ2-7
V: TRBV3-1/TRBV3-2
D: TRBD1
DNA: TGTGCCAGCAGCCATCGGACAGGCTCCTACGAGCAGTACTTC
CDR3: CASSHRTGSYEQYF

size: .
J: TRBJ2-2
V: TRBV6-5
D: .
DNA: TGTGCCAGCAGTCCCGGCGGGGCGCGCACCGGGGAGCTGTTTTTT
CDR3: CASSPGGARTGELFF

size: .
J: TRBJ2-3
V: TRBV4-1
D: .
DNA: TGCGCCAGCAGCCAACCCTTCGACAGCAGGACGCAGTATTTT
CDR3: CASSQPFDSRTQYF

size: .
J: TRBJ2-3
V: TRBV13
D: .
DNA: TGTGCCAGCAGCCGGGGGGAGGGGGCAGATACGCAGTATTTT
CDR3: CASSRGEGADTQYF

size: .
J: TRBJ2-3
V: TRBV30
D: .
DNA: TGTGCCTGGAGTCGTGTGGGAGTGACAGATACGCAGTATTTT
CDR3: CAWSRVGVTDTQYF

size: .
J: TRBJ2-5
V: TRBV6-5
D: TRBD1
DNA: TGTGCCAGCAGCCAAGGGACAGGGGGCATCGAGACCCAGTACTTC
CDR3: CASSQGTGGIETQYF

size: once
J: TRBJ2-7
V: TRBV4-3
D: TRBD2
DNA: TGCGCCAGCAGCCAAGAGTGGACTAGCGGATACGAGCAGTACTTC
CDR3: CASSQEWTSGYEQYF

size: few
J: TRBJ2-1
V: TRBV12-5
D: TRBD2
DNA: TGTGCTAGTGGTTCGAAGACTAGCGGGAGGGCCTGGTCCTACAATGAGCAGTTCTTC
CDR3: CASGSKTSGRAWSYNEQFF

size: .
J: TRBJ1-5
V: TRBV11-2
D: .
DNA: TGTGCCAGCTCCAACGTTCGGGGTATCAATCAGCCCCAGCATTTT
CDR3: CASSNVRGINQPQHF

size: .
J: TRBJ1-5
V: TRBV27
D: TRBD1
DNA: TGTGCCAGCAGTGCCCGACAGGGAGGAGATCAGCCCCAGCATTTT
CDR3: CASSARQGGDQPQHF

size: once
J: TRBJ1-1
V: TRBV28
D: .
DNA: TGTGCCAGCAGTTTTATGCAGATGAACACTGAAGCTTTCTTT
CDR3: CASSFMQMNTEAFF

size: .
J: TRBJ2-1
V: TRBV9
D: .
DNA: TGTGCCAGCAGCGTAGCGGCGGGGGCCCCCGGGGAGCAGTTCTTC
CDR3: CASSVAAGAPGEQFF

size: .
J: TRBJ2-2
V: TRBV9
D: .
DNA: TGTGCCAGCAGCGTAGGGCCAGGGGACGACACCGGGGAGCTGTTTTTT
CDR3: CASSVGPGDDTGELFF

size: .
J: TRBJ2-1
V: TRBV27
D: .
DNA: TGTGCCAGCATCACTGGACTGTTGGAGCAGTTCTTC
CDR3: CASITGLLEQFF

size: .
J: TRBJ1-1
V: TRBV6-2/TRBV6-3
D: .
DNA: TGTGCCAGCAGTCACAGGGAGAACACTGAAGCTTTCTTT
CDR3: CASSHRENTEAFF

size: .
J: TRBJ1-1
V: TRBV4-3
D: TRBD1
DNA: TGCGCCAGCAGCCGGGACAGGGGGAGAGGTGAAGCTTTCTTT
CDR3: CASSRDRGRGEAFF

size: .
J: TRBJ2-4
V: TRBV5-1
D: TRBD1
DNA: TGCGCCAGCAGCTTGGTACAGGGGACCAAAAACATTCAGTACTTC
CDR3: CASSLVQGTKNIQYF

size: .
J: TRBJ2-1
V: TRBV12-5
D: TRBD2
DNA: TGTGCTAGTGGTTTGGTACTAGCGGGAGGGTCTGAGCAGTTCTTC
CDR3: CASGLVLAGGSEQFF

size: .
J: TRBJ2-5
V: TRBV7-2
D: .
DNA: TGTGCCAGCAGCTCCGGACAGCCTGGCCAAGAGACCCAGTACTTC
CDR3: CASSSGQPGQETQYF

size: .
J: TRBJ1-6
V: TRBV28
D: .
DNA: TGTGCCAGCAGACCAACCGGGACAAGATTATATAATTCACCCCTCCACTTT
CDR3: CASRPTGTRLYNSPLHF

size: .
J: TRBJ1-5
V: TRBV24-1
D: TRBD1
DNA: TGTGCCACCAGTGCCGGGACAGGGTTGCAGCCCCAGCATTTT
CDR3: CATSAGTGLQPQHF

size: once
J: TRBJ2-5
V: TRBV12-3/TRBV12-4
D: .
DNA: TGTGCCAGCAGCCTCCCCGTCCAAGAGACCCAGTACTTC
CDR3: CASSLPVQETQYF

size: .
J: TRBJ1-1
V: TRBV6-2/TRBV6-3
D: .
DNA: TGTGCCAGCAGTTACTCGAAGGCAGGGGCGAACACTGAAGCTTTCTTT
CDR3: CASSYSKAGANTEAFF

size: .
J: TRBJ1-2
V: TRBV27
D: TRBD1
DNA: TGTGCCAGCAGTTTTGTGGGACAGTCCACTAACTATGGCTACACCTTC
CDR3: CASSFVGQSTNYGYTF

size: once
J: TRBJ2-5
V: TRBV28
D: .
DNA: TGTGCCAGCAGTTTGACGGGGGTCCGGGAGACCCAGTACTTC
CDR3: CASSLTGVRETQYF

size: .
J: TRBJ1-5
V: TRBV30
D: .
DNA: TGTGCCTGGTCTCATCAGCCCCAGCATTTT
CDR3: CAWSHQPQHF

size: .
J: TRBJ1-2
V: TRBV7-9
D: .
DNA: TGTGCCAGCAGCTTAGCACCTTCGGGAGGCTACACCTTC
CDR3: CASSLAPSGGYTF

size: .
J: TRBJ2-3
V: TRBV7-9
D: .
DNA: TGTGCCAGCAGCCCCTGGGACAAATCCACAGATACGCAGTATTTT
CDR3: CASSPWDKSTDTQYF

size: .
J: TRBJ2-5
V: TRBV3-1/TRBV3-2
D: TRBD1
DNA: TGTGCCAGCAGCCCACCGGGACAGGCCGAGACCCAGTACTTC
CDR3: CASSPPGQAETQYF

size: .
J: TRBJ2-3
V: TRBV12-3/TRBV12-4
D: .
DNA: TGTGCCAGCAGCCCAAGGAGGCCAGATACGCAGTATTTT
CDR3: CASSPRRPDTQYF

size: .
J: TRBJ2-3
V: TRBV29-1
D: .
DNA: TGCAGCGTTGTCCGACAAACAGATACGCAGTATTTT
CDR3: CSVVRQTDTQYF

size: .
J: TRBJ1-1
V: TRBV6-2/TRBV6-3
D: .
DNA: TGTGCCAGCAGTCCGGAGTGGAACACTGAAGCTTTCTTT
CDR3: CASSPEWNTEAFF

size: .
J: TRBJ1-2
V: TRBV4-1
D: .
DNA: TGCGCCAGCAGCCAAGATGACAGGATTTATGGCTACACCTTC
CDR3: CASSQDDRIYGYTF

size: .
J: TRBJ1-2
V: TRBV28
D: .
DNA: TGTGCCAGCAGTTTACAGGGCATTAACTATGGCTACACCTTC
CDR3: CASSLQGINYGYTF

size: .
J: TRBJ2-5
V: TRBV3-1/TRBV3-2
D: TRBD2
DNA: TGTGCCAGCAGCCAACAACCGGGACTAGCGGGTCTATACTTC
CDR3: CASSQQPGLAGLYF

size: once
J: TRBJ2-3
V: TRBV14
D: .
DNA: TGTGCCAGCAGCCGAAGATCGGGAGATGGCACAGATACGCAGTATTTT
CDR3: CASSRRSGDGTDTQYF

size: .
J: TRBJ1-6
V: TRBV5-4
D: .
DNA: TGTGCCAGCAGCTTAGCGCAGACTAATTCACCCCTCCACTTT
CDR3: CASSLAQTNSPLHF

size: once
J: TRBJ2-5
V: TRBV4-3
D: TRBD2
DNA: TGCGCCAGCAGCCAAGCGACTAGCGGGAGTACAGAGACCCAGTACTTC
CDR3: CASSQATSGSTETQYF

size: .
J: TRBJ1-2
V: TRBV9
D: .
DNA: TGTGCCAGCAGCGTAGATCCTCGGGATGCCTATGGCTACACCTTC
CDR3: CASSVDPRDAYGYTF

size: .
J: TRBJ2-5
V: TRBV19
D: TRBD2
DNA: TGTGCCAGTAGCATGGTGGGCGGGAGACATGAGACCCAGTACTTC
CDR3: CASSMVGGRHETQYF